Listed below are T cell receptor beta chains from one sample, sequenced in a study of technical replicates of blood from a handful of donors. The data were produced by immunoSEQ multiplex PCR, yet TCRdb's version contains in-frame clones alone and is incomplete. The repertoire consists of around 80,000 clones, with 90% to 95% occurring once and the leading ten covering under 0.5%. The sequencing sample was made of T cells isolated from PBMCs. Receptors were obtained from a human donor in good health. CDR3s include the opening cysteine and the closing phenylalanine or tryptophan. The D gene is left open where the match is weak. Expanded clones get a size class; other rows say once, few or many, or leave the size out.

>TRBJ2-1|NA|TRBV30|20|NA
CAWSGLAERFGGISYNEQFF
TGTGCCTGGAGTGGTCTTGCCGAGCGTTTCGGGGGAATCTCCTACAATGAGCAGTTCTTC
>TRBJ1-4|NA|TRBV9|15|NA
CASSPRTAVNEKLFF
TGTGCCAGCAGCCCTAGGACAGCCGTTAATGAAAAACTGTTTTTT
>TRBJ2-7|TRBD2|TRBV11-2|17|NA
CASSQPFVGTIRYEQYF
TGTGCCAGCAGCCAACCTTTTGTAGGGACTATCAGATACGAGCAGTACTTC
>TRBJ2-3|TRBD1|TRBV5-1|20|NA
CASSWGGVSARDRNTDTQYF
TGCGCCAGCAGCTGGGGTGGGGTGAGCGCCCGGGACAGAAATACAGATACGCAGTATTTT
>TRBJ2-4|NA|TRBV9|15|NA
CASSVGLDGGTIQYF
TGTGCCAGCAGCGTAGGCCTCGACGGCGGGACCATTCAGTACTTC
>TRBJ1-1|NA|TRBV4-1|13|NA
CASSPGHNTEAFF
TGCGCCAGCAGTCCCGGACATAACACTGAAGCTTTCTTT
>TRBJ2-3|TRBD2|TRBV7-9|16|NA
CASSQTSGANTDTQYF
TGTGCCAGCAGCCAAACTAGCGGGGCTAACACAGATACGCAGTATTTT
>TRBJ1-1|NA|TRBV27|14|NA
CASSLQGLDTEAFF
TGTGCCAGCAGTTTACAGGGCTTGGACACTGAAGCTTTCTTT
>TRBJ2-3|NA|TRBV11-2|14|NA
CASSSPSLTDTQYF
TGTGCCAGCAGCTCCCCATCACTCACAGATACGCAGTATTTT
>TRBJ2-5|TRBD2|TRBV27|16|once
CASSLGLAEPGETQYF
TGTGCCAGCAGTTTAGGACTAGCGGAACCAGGGGAGACCCAGTACTTC
>TRBJ2-7|NA|TRBV7-9|14|NA
CASSFKEGPYEQYF
TGTGCCAGCAGCTTCAAGGAGGGGCCCTACGAGCAGTACTTC
>TRBJ2-3|TRBD2|TRBV6-5|14|many
CASTGLGYTDTQYF
TGTGCCAGCACCGGACTAGGCTATACAGATACGCAGTATTTT
>TRBJ2-7|TRBD1|TRBV10-3|15|NA
CAISEGTDGEDEQYF
TGTGCCATCAGTGAGGGGACAGATGGTGAAGACGAGCAGTACTTC
>TRBJ2-5|NA|TRBV5-1|14|NA
CASNVLQGGATQYF
TGCGCCAGCAACGTTCTACAGGGAGGGGCGACCCAGTACTTC
>TRBJ1-3|NA|TRBV9|14|NA
CASSVLSSGNTIYF
TGTGCCAGCAGCGTCCTGAGCTCTGGAAACACCATATATTTT
>TRBJ2-5|TRBD2|TRBV5-1|16|NA
CASSSLSGTSFETQYF
TGCGCCAGCAGCAGCCTGTCTGGGACTAGCTTTGAGACCCAGTACTTC
>TRBJ1-1|TRBD1|TRBV10-3|15|NA
CAIGGTGTINTEAFF
TGTGCCATCGGTGGGACAGGAACTATCAACACTGAAGCTTTCTTT
>TRBJ2-7|NA|TRBV11-2|14|NA
CASSQGVKGYEQYF
TGTGCCAGCAGCCAAGGGGTGAAGGGCTACGAGCAGTACTTC
>TRBJ2-2|TRBD1|TRBV5-4|16|NA
CASSWGQLANTGELFF
TGTGCCAGCAGCTGGGGACAGCTTGCGAACACCGGGGAGCTGTTTTTT
>TRBJ2-7|TRBD1|TRBV10-2|14|NA
CASSRQGNDYEQYF
TGCGCCAGCAGCCGACAGGGGAACGACTACGAGCAGTACTTC
>TRBJ2-5|TRBD1|TRBV29-1|11|NA
CSVDRGPTQYF
TGCAGCGTAGACAGGGGTCCGACCCAGTACTTC
>TRBJ2-7|NA|TRBV6-6|13|NA
CASSYGLATEQYF
TGTGCCAGCAGTTACGGTCTAGCAACCGAGCAGTACTTC
>TRBJ2-2|NA|TRBV28|14|NA
CASTEPREPGELFF
TGTGCCAGCACCGAGCCTCGGGAGCCCGGGGAGCTGTTTTTT
>TRBJ1-1|NA|TRBV23-1|14|NA
CASSLGDMNTEAFF
TGCGCCAGCAGCCTGGGGGACATGAACACTGAAGCTTTCTTT
>TRBJ2-5|TRBD1|TRBV29-1|15|NA
CSVEGPGGGQETQYF
TGCAGCGTTGAAGGCCCAGGGGGCGGTCAAGAGACCCAGTACTTC
>TRBJ2-7|TRBD2|TRBV27|15|NA
CASSPLAGGPYEQYF
TGTGCCAGCAGCCCACTAGCGGGAGGGCCCTACGAGCAGTACTTC
>TRBJ2-7|TRBD2|TRBV4-2|14|NA
CASSHLAGDYEQYF
TGTGCCAGCAGCCACCTAGCGGGAGATTACGAGCAGTACTTC
>TRBJ2-7|NA|TRBV4-3|13|NA
CASSQGLLYEQYF
TGCGCCAGCAGCCAAGGTCTCTTATACGAGCAGTACTTC
>TRBJ2-7|NA|TRBV7-2|14|NA
CASSLGRGHYEQYF
TGTGCCAGCAGCTTAGGGAGAGGCCACTACGAGCAGTACTTC
>TRBJ1-2|NA|TRBV4-2|12|NA
CASSQAGYGYTF
TGTGCCAGCAGCCAAGCAGGTTACGGCTACACCTTC
>TRBJ1-4|NA|TRBV28|14|NA
CASSLKQGIEKLFF
TGTGCCAGCAGTTTAAAACAGGGAATTGAAAAACTGTTTTTT
>TRBJ2-7|TRBD1|TRBV5-1|18|NA
CASSPPRGGTGGIYEQYF
TGCGCCAGCAGCCCTCCCAGGGGAGGGACAGGGGGAATATACGAGCAGTACTTC
>TRBJ1-5|TRBD1|TRBV10-2|15|NA
CASSARTGVHQPQHF
TGCGCCAGCAGTGCTAGGACAGGGGTTCATCAGCCCCAGCATTTT
>TRBJ2-3|TRBD2|TRBV19|15|NA
CASSLRLAGSDTQYF
TGTGCCAGTAGTTTGAGACTAGCGGGGTCAGATACGCAGTATTTT
>TRBJ2-5|NA|TRBV7-9|11|NA
CASSLGSAQYF
TGTGCCAGCAGCTTAGGGTCGGCCCAGTACTTC
>TRBJ1-2|NA|TRBV5-1|12|NA
CASSLGNYGYTF
TGCGCCAGCAGCCTCGGGAACTATGGCTACACCTTC
>TRBJ1-1|TRBD1|TRBV19|17|NA
CASSMPGQGHVNTEAFF
TGTGCCAGTAGTATGCCGGGACAGGGGCATGTAAACACTGAAGCTTTCTTT
>TRBJ1-1|NA|TRBV6-1|13|NA
CASKRVMNTEAFF
TGTGCCAGCAAGAGGGTTATGAACACTGAAGCTTTCTTT
>TRBJ2-2|NA|TRBV5-6|13|NA
CASSFGEPGELFF
TGTGCCAGCAGCTTTGGGGAGCCCGGGGAGCTGTTTTTT
>TRBJ2-7|TRBD1|TRBV7-3|15|NA
CASSFSGTGDYEQYF
TGTGCCAGCAGCTTCTCCGGGACAGGAGATTACGAGCAGTACTTC
>TRBJ1-5|NA|TRBV10-3|12|NA
CAIRSGNQPQHF
TGTGCCATCAGGTCAGGAAATCAGCCCCAGCATTTT
>TRBJ2-1|NA|TRBV5-1|12|NA
CASSRTTERQFF
TGCGCCAGCAGTCGGACTACTGAAAGGCAGTTCTTC
>TRBJ2-5|TRBD2|TRBV7-9|15|NA
CASSSRTSGRETQYF
TGTGCCAGCAGTTCGCGGACTAGCGGGAGAGAGACCCAGTACTTC
>TRBJ2-7|NA|TRBV6-5|14|NA
CASSYFRGDYEQYF
TGTGCCAGCAGTTACTTCAGGGGTGACTACGAGCAGTACTTC
>TRBJ1-5|NA|TRBV27|14|NA
CASSSLGVDQPQHF
TGTGCCAGCAGCTCTCTAGGAGTGGATCAGCCCCAGCATTTT
>TRBJ1-1|NA|TRBV9|15|NA
CASSVGQGRNTEAFF
TGTGCCAGCAGCGTAGGGCAGGGCAGAAACACTGAAGCTTTCTTT
>TRBJ2-7|NA|TRBV4-3|14|NA
CASSQGFERYEQYF
TGCGCCAGCAGCCAAGGATTCGAGCGGTACGAGCAGTACTTC
>TRBJ1-2|NA|TRBV25-1|17|NA
CASSDLGGGGAYYGYTF
TGTGCCAGCAGTGATTTAGGTGGGGGGGGCGCTTACTATGGCTACACCTTC
>TRBJ1-2|TRBD1|TRBV15|16|few
CATSRLPGTGNYGYTF
TGTGCCACCAGCAGACTTCCCGGGACAGGGAACTATGGCTACACCTTC
>TRBJ2-3|NA|TRBV10-3|15|NA
CAISERGTSTDTQYF
TGTGCCATCAGTGAGCGGGGTACTAGCACAGATACGCAGTATTTT
>TRBJ2-7|NA|TRBV4-2|13|NA
CASSQEVRDKQYF
TGTGCCAGCAGCCAAGAAGTTCGAGATAAGCAGTACTTC
>TRBJ2-7|NA|TRBV27|14|NA
CATRWATETYEQYF
TGTGCCACCCGTTGGGCGACAGAGACCTACGAGCAGTACTTC
>TRBJ2-1|TRBD2|TRBV6-4|14|NA
CASSLSGGRNEQFF
TGTGCCAGCAGCCTTAGCGGGGGAAGGAATGAGCAGTTCTTC
>TRBJ1-1|NA|TRBV25-1|14|NA
CASSPPQGRTEAFF
TGTGCCAGCAGCCCCCCTCAGGGTAGGACTGAAGCTTTCTTT
>TRBJ1-5|NA|TRBV10-3|10|NA
CRHGHQPQHF
TGTCGACACGGCCACCAGCCCCAGCATTTT
>TRBJ1-2|NA|TRBV2|14|NA
CASPTRGAQDGYTF
TGTGCCAGCCCAACGCGGGGGGCGCAGGATGGCTACACCTTC
>TRBJ2-2|TRBD1|TRBV5-1|17|few
CASSVSRQGSITGELFF
TGCGCCAGCAGCGTCAGCCGACAGGGGAGTATCACCGGGGAGCTGTTTTTT